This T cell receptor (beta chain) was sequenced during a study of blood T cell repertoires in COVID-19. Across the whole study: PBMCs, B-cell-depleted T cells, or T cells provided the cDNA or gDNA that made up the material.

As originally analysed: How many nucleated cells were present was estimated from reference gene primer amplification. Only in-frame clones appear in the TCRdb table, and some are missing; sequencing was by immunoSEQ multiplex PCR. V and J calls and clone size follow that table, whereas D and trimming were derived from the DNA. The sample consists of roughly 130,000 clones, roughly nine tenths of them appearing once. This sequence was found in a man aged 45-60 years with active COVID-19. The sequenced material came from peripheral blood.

DNA of the CDR3: TGTGCCAGCAGCTTACGCTCTGGGGCCAACGTCCTGACTTTC. This translates into CASSLRSGANVLTF. This chain uses TRBV13 with TRBJ2-6, with D uncertain. Germline V CDR1 and CDR2: PRHDT, FYEKMQ (reference sequence). V was shortened by 2 bases and J by 0 bases, with 2 bases between the two germline ends. CDR3 size: 14 residues.